One and the same sample provided the 32 T cell receptor beta chains below, sequenced in a study of cytomegalovirus exposure and HLA in healthy donors. Sequencing was performed with immunoSEQ multiplex PCR; in TCRdb, only in-frame clones are kept and a portion is missing. The sample lists about 110,000 clones, around nine tenths occurring once. Sequencing used PBMCs. The receptors derive from a woman aged 18-30 years in good health and CMV-seronegative.

The chain joins TRBV7-9 to TRBJ2-3; D possibly corresponds to TRBD1 (6 bases). The V gene's germline CDR1 is SEHNR and CDR2 FQNEAQ (reference sequence). CDR3 length equals 13 residues. Trimming cost V 5 bases and J 4 bases, with 10 bases left between them. The CDR3 loop is CASSPRGPDTQYF. The CDR3 DNA follows: TGTGCCAGCAGCCCCAGGGGACCAGATACGCAGTATTTT.

The J gene is TRBJ1-2, the V gene TRBV28; D unclear. CDR1 is MDHEN, CDR2 SYDVKM, per germline. The CDR3 length is 16 residues. Between the trimmed V and J ends, which lost 8 bases and 0 bases, there was a span of 19 bases. This CDR3 reads CASSLSQIAPNYGYTF. CDR3 DNA: TGTGCCAGCTCTCTTTCCCAAATAGCCCCTAACTATGGCTACACCTTC.

The chain links TRBV5-4 to TRBJ2-7; D is possibly TRBD2 (6 bases). Trimming cost V 2 bases and J 0 bases, with 15 bases left between them. The CDR3 spans 16 residues. Germline CDR1 SGHNT, CDR2 YYREEE (reference sequence). CDR3 amino acids: CASSFTRDSSSYEQYF. Here the CDR3 DNA reads TGTGCCAGCAGCTTTACCCGGGACTCAAGCTCCTACGAGCAGTACTTC.

The chain has TRBV9 and TRBJ2-2; the match to TRBD1 covers 7 bases. The CDR3 loop spans 17 amino acids. With 1 base clipped from V and 7 bases from J, the junction kept 13 bases outside the gene matches. Germline lookup yields CDR1 SGDLS and CDR2 YYNGEE. CDR3: CASSVMRGGASGGELFF. The CDR3 DNA sequence: TGTGCCAGCAGCGTAATGAGAGGGGGCGCATCCGGCGGGGAGCTGTTTTTT.

This chain joins TRBV7-2 and TRBJ2-3; a weak D match, TRBD2 (6 bases). V lost 5 bases and J lost 4, with 16 bases in between. The V gene's germline CDR1 is SGHTA and CDR2 FQGNSA. The CDR3 is 15 residues long. Here the CDR3 DNA reads TGTGCCAGCAGCGACAGAGGAGGAGGGGCAGATACGCAGTATTTT. Amino acid sequence: CASSDRGGGADTQYF. Variable domain in full (rest from reference TRBV7-2 and TRBJ2-3): GAGVSQSPSNKVTEKGKDVELRCDPISGHTALYWYRQSLGQGLEFLIYFQGNSAPDKSGLPSDRFSAERTGGSVSTLTIQRTQQEDSAVYLCASSDRGGGADTQYFGPGTRLTVL.

The rearrangement links TRBV7-2 to TRBJ2-1, with 7 bases lining up with TRBD1. CDR3 length: 15 amino acids. Looked up from germline, CDR1 is SGHTA and CDR2 is FQGNSA. Trimming removed 5 bases from V and 3 bases from J; junction bases left unmatched: 7. CDR3 residues: CASSTPGTVYNEQFF. The CDR3 nucleotides read TGTGCCAGCAGCACCCCCGGGACAGTCTACAATGAGCAGTTCTTC.

This clone turned up a few times. The V call is TRBV18, the J call TRBJ2-7, with 7 bases that match TRBD2. Germline V CDR1 and CDR2: KGHSH, LQKENI. CDR3 length equals 14 residues. V was clipped by 0 bases and J by 6 bases; unmatched bases: 5. CDR3 sequence (DNA): TGTGCCAGCTCACCACCAGGCAGGGAGGGCGAGCAGTACTTC. Its translation: CASSPPGREGEQYF.

The rearrangement links TRBV28 to TRBJ1-1; perhaps TRBD1 as D (6 bases). The V gene lost 6 bases and the J gene lost 0 bases, with 17 bases spanning the gap. Germline values: CDR1 MDHEN, CDR2 SYDVKM. The CDR3 length is 16 residues. This CDR3 reads CASSRSGVTMNTEAFF. Here the CDR3 DNA reads TGTGCCAGCAGCCGTTCAGGGGTAACTATGAACACTGAAGCTTTCTTT.

The J gene is TRBJ2-7, the V gene TRBV7-2; D remains unclear. With 5 bases removed from V and 3 bases from J, the gap between germline ends came to 20 bases. The CDR3 sequence is 16 residues long. Germline CDR1 SGHTA, CDR2 FQGNSA. CDR3 sequence reads: CASSTRIGGPGYEQYF. The CDR3 DNA reads as TGTGCCAGCAGCACCCGCATTGGTGGGCCCGGCTACGAGCAGTACTTC.

The genes are TRBV7-6 and TRBJ1-2; D is unclear. The length of the CDR3 is 15 residues. Germline V gene lookup returns CDR1 SGHVS and CDR2 FNYEAQ. The V end was cut by 1 base, the J end by 3 bases, with 12 bases between. Here the CDR3 reads CASSLVAQAHYGYTF. The CDR3 DNA reads TGTGCCAGCAGCTTAGTCGCCCAGGCGCACTATGGCTACACCTTC.

V and J are TRBV28 and TRBJ1-1; D perhaps matches TRBD1 (5 bases). Germline lookup yields CDR1 MDHEN and CDR2 SYDVKM. The V end lost 5 bases, the J end lost 0 bases, and 16 bases lay between the germline ends. This CDR3 is built from 16 residues. The CDR3 is CASSPRLDSLNTEAFF. The CDR3 bases are TGTGCCAGCAGTCCGCGCCTTGACAGCTTGAACACTGAAGCTTTCTTT.

The J gene is TRBJ1-5, the V gene TRBV11-2, with D possibly TRBD1 on 5 matching bases. The CDR3 runs to 14 residues. The germline V gene has CDR1 SGHAT and CDR2 FQNNGV. Trimming removed 3 bases at V and 4 bases at J, with 10 bases between. CDR3: CASSLDKGNQPQHF. The CDR3 DNA follows: TGTGCCAGCAGCTTGGACAAGGGAAATCAGCCCCAGCATTTT.

The rearrangement joins TRBV27 to TRBJ1-2; the match to TRBD1 covers 7 bases. CDR3 size: 14 residues. J was trimmed by 5 bases and V by 6 bases; bases with no gene match: 9. Per the germline V gene, CDR1 is MNHEY and CDR2 is SMNVEV (reference sequence). Written as DNA, the CDR3 is TGTGCCAGCAGCCGCAGGGGGGAGCCATATGGCTACACCTTC. Translated, it gives CASSRRGEPYGYTF.

This chain connects TRBV9 to TRBJ1-5; 10 nucleotides line up with TRBD1. Looked up from germline, CDR1 is SGDLS and CDR2 is YYNGEE. After removal of 8 bases from V and 5 bases from J, the junction contained 1 base not matched to a gene. This CDR3 spans 12 amino acids. The CDR3 DNA reads TGTGCCAGTGGACAGGGGGATCAGCCCCAGCATTTT. Protein product: CASGQGDQPQHF.

DNA for the CDR3: TGTGCCAGCAGTCAAAGCAGCGGGAAAGGCTACGAGCAGTACTTC. Translated: CASSQSSGKGYEQYF. This chain links TRBV7-2 with TRBJ2-7, with 7 nucleotides matching TRBD2. This CDR3 is 15 amino acids long. Germline loops: CDR1 SGHTA, CDR2 FQGNSA. The V gene end was trimmed by 6 bases and the J gene end by 3 bases; junction bases not matched to a gene: 11.

This CDR3 is CASSLDWNPYEQYF. DNA of the CDR3: TGTGCCAGCAGCCTTGACTGGAACCCTTACGAGCAGTACTTC. The J gene is TRBJ2-7, the V gene TRBV7-2; D gene unclear. Germline V lookup: CDR1 SGHTA, CDR2 FQGNSA. V dropped 5 bases and J dropped 4 bases, with 15 bases sitting between them. CDR3 length: 14 amino acids.

The chain uses TRBV9 and TRBJ2-1, with 9 bases identical to TRBD2. The CDR3 has 15 amino acids. The germline V gene has CDR1 SGDLS and CDR2 YYNGEE. J gave up 5 bases and V 4 bases, and 7 bases lay outside the gene matches. The DNA for the CDR3 is TGTGCCAGCAGCCCCGGACTAGCGTCTCACAATGAGCAGTTCTTC. It codes for CASSPGLASHNEQFF.

The V and J genes are TRBV20-1 and TRBJ2-1; D is unresolved. Per the germline V gene, CDR1 is DFQATT and CDR2 is SNEGSKA (reference sequence). V lost 6 bases and J lost 6, with 9 bases in between. This CDR3 comprises 11 residues. In DNA form, the CDR3 reads TGCAGTGCCCTACAGCCCAATGAGCAGTTCTTC. Its protein product is CSALQPNEQFF.

The CDR3 coding sequence is TGTGCCAGCGTGTACCGGACAGGGGAGAGAAGCGCCAAAAACATTCAGTACTTC. Its translation is CASVYRTGERSAKNIQYF. This sequence joins TRBV5-6 and TRBJ2-4; TRBD1 matches at 9 bases. The CDR3 consists of 18 residues. Germline V gene lookup returns CDR1 SGHDT and CDR2 YYEEEE. The V and J ends lost 7 bases and 1 base, in that order; junction bases with no gene match: 15.

This chain connects TRBV28 to TRBJ1-4; D is uncertain. The germline V gene encodes CDR1 MDHEN and CDR2 SYDVKM. The V end lost 6 bases, the J end lost 2 bases, and 10 bases lay between the germline ends. The CDR3 contains 14 residues. The CDR3 is CASRLPSTNEKLFF. The CDR3 nucleotides read TGTGCCAGCAGGCTACCTAGCACTAATGAAAAACTGTTTTTT. Variable domain in full (rest from reference TRBV28 and TRBJ1-4): DVKVTQSSRYLVKRTGEKVFLECVQDMDHENMFWYRQDPGLGLRLIYFSYDVKMKEKGDIPEGYSVSREKKERFSLILESASTNQTSMYLCASRLPSTNEKLFFGSGTQLSVL.

This sequence joins TRBV19 and TRBJ1-6, with D uncertain. The V gene lost 4 bases and the J gene lost 5 bases, with 15 bases spanning the gap. The CDR3 spans 16 residues. Germline CDR1 is LNHDA and CDR2 is SQIVND (reference sequence). The CDR3 region has the DNA TGTGCCAGTAGTACTCGTCGGGAGGGTGATAATTCACCCCTCCACTTT. Amino acid sequence: CASSTRREGDNSPLHF.

V gene TRBV9 combines with J gene TRBJ2-7; D might be TRBD2 (6 bases). This CDR3 has 18 residues. V was pared by 4 bases and J by 3 bases, with 26 bases between. CDR1 and CDR2 (germline): SGDLS, YYNGEE. This chain's CDR3 is CASSLIYRGGGLGYEQYF. Here the CDR3 DNA reads TGTGCCAGCAGCCTTATATATCGGGGTGGGGGACTGGGCTACGAGCAGTACTTC.

The rearrangement uses TRBV28 and TRBJ1-5; D perhaps matches TRBD1 (5 bases). Germline V gives CDR1 MDHEN, CDR2 SYDVKM. Trimming removed 1 base from V and 10 bases from J, with 17 bases in between. The CDR3 sequence is 15 residues long. CDR3 amino acids: CASSLLGAGPGPQHF. CDR3 bases: TGTGCCAGCAGTTTATTAGGGGCAGGTCCAGGCCCCCAGCATTTT.

The chain links TRBV5-6 to TRBJ1-1; TRBD1 aligns across 8 bases. V was clipped by 0 bases and J by 4 bases; unmatched bases: 11. This CDR3 is 17 amino acids long. Germline CDR1 and CDR2: SGHDT and YYEEEE. CDR3 sequence: CASSLAGGASWSTEAFF. The CDR3 region has the DNA TGTGCCAGCAGCTTGGCAGGGGGCGCGAGTTGGAGCACTGAAGCTTTCTTT.

This chain connects TRBV5-4 to TRBJ1-1, with D hard to call. This CDR3 region has 13 residues. V dropped 9 bases and J dropped 1 base, with 13 bases sitting between them. Germline CDR1 SGHNT, CDR2 YYREEE (reference sequence). For the CDR3, the DNA is TGTGCCACCCTGTCGGTCCAGAACACTGAAGCTTTCTTT. Its translation: CATLSVQNTEAFF.

This chain connects TRBV4-1 to TRBJ1-5; 9 bases agree with TRBD1. The CDR3 is made up of 15 amino acids. V was clipped by 4 bases and J by 7 bases; unmatched bases: 8. CDR1 is MGHRA and CDR2 is YSYEKL in the germline V gene. The CDR3 is CASSLSGTGQQPQHF. For the CDR3, the DNA is TGCGCCAGCAGCCTGTCCGGGACAGGGCAACAGCCCCAGCATTTT.

V usage is TRBV21-1 and J usage is TRBJ1-3; the D segment call TRBD1 is taken from the table without a DNA check. TRBV21-1 is listed as a pseudogene. This CDR3 spans 13 amino acids. CDR3 bases: TGTGCCCCGTGGGCCCAAACGGTAGACACCATATATTTT. Its protein product is CAPWAQTVDTIYF.

The chain joins TRBV5-1 to TRBJ2-2; no firm D call. The germline gives CDR1 SGHRS, CDR2 YFSETQ. This CDR3 has 14 amino acids. V gave up 4 bases and J gave up 4 bases, with 11 bases separating them. This CDR3 reads CASSLRHITGELFF. DNA for the CDR3: TGCGCCAGCAGCCTACGACATATCACCGGGGAGCTGTTTTTT.

The chain joins TRBV5-1 to TRBJ1-1; TRBD1 agrees at 8 bases. J lost 0 bases, V lost 5 bases, and 9 bases had no gene match. Germline CDR1 and CDR2: SGHRS and YFSETQ. The CDR3 is 16 amino acids. The CDR3, as DNA: TGCGCCAGCAGTAATTACCAGGGGGCGATGAACACTGAAGCTTTCTTT. Its protein is CASSNYQGAMNTEAFF.

The chain has TRBV7-6 and TRBJ1-1, with 7 bases aligning to TRBD1. Germline trimming cut 0 bases from V and 5 bases from J; bases unmatched to any gene: 3. This CDR3 spans 14 amino acids. Germline V gene data show CDR1 as SGHVS and CDR2 as FNYEAQ. The CDR3: CASSLAQGGTEAFF. Here the CDR3 DNA reads TGTGCCAGCAGCTTAGCGCAGGGGGGAACTGAAGCTTTCTTT.

The chain couples TRBV15 to TRBJ1-1, with D possibly matching TRBD1 (5 bases). Trimming left V 1 base short and J 3 bases short, with 9 bases between. The CDR3 sequence is 14 residues long. Per germline, CDR1 LNHNV and CDR2 YYDKDF (reference sequence). The CDR3 DNA reads as TGTGCCACCAGCAGAGGCGGGACCGACACTGAAGCTTTCTTT. It encodes CATSRGGTDTEAFF. The full variable domain, its missing parts supplied by reference TRBV15 and TRBJ1-1, is DAMVIQNPRYQVTQFGKPVTLSCSQTLNHNVMYWYQQKSSQAPKLLFHYYDKDFNNEADTPDNFQSRRPNTSFCFLDIRSPGLGDTAMYLCATSRGGTDTEAFFGQGTRLTVV.

On this clone: At one end, the junction sequence differs from germline, possibly due to a read error. The genes are TRBV27 and TRBJ2-3, with 9 nucleotides matching TRBD2. The CDR3 has 16 amino acids. The germline V gene has CDR1 MNHEY and CDR2 SMNVEV (reference sequence). The CDR3 DNA sequence: TGTGCCAGCCGTTTATCGTTGAGCGGGAGGATCTATACGCAGTATTTT. Amino acids: CASRLSLSGRIYTQYF.